One sample yielded the 19 T cell receptor beta chains listed below, sequenced in a study of response to subunit inactivated influenza vaccine (dated by TCRdb to the late 2010s). Library prep was done by RT-PCR. Sequenced on an Illumina HiSeq 2500. Using fastp at Q25 and MiXCR, TCRdb reprocessed the public reads and kept productive beta chains. For every CDR3 protein sequence, its rows merge into one entry that carries the most common genes and DNA. The sample contains about 650,000 distinct CDR3 sequences, 12% to 15% of them found a single time. The ten largest clones represent about 7.4% of the sample. The sequencing used PBMCs from blood, collected around 14 days before vaccination. The receptor set was obtained from a man aged 50-60 years who received an inactivated influenza vaccine. Donor details come from another sample of the same person, matched by shared clones.

CDR3 sequence (DNA): TGTGCCATCAGTGAAGATTCCACAGGCTATGGCTACACCTTC. The encoded protein is CAISEDSTGYGYTF. This chain joins TRBV10-3 and TRBJ1-2; TRBD1 might be the D (5 bases). The CDR3 has 14 residues. The germline V gene encodes CDR1 ENHRY and CDR2 SYGVKD. Trimming shortened V by 3 bases and J by 4 bases, and 12 bases separated the two germline ends.

The V gene is TRBV29-1, the J gene TRBJ1-1; D uncertain. The CDR3 covers 11 residues. V gave up 5 bases and J gave up 11 bases, with 15 bases separating them. Germline V gene sequence: CDR1 SQVTM, CDR2 ANQGSEA. Written as DNA, the CDR3 is TGCAGCGTTTCGTCCCCGCGCGGGGCTTTCTTT. It yields the protein CSVSSPRGAFF.

This clonotype was detected only a few times. The rearrangement uses TRBV12-3 or TRBV12-4 and TRBJ2-3, with D possibly TRBD2 on 5 matching bases. Trimming pared 3 bases from V and 4 bases from J, leaving 20 bases between. This CDR3 contains 17 residues. Here the CDR3 reads CASSFPEGFRLADTQYF. The CDR3 nucleotides read TGTGCCAGCAGTTTTCCTGAGGGTTTTCGATTGGCAGATACGCAGTATTTT.

CDR3 loop: CASFNSGQGYEQYF. As DNA, the CDR3 is TGTGCCAGCTTCAACTCGGGACAGGGTTACGAGCAGTACTTC. J is TRBJ2-7 and V is TRBV28; 9 nucleotides align to TRBD1. The V gene end was trimmed by 8 bases and the J gene end by 4 bases; junction bases not matched to a gene: 9. The germline gives CDR1 MDHEN, CDR2 SYDVKM. CDR3 size: 14 residues.

In its sample, this clonotype was seen many times. This sequence joins TRBV11-1 and TRBJ1-1; a weak D match, TRBD1 (5 bases). The CDR3 covers 18 residues. The V end was cut by 3 bases, the J end by 4 bases, with 24 bases between. Germline V CDR1 and CDR2: SGHAT, FQDESV (reference sequence). CDR3 sequence: CASSFYSFGKAGTTEAFF. The CDR3 DNA is TGTGCCAGCAGCTTCTATTCATTCGGGAAGGCAGGGACCACTGAAGCTTTCTTT.

The J gene is TRBJ2-1, the V gene TRBV29-1, with D possibly being TRBD1 (6 bases). The CDR3 runs to 13 residues. With 3 bases removed from V and 3 bases from J, the gap between germline ends came to 9 bases. Germline assignment: CDR1 SQVTM and CDR2 ANQGSEA. The CDR3 sequence: CSVDRGVYNEQFF. In DNA form, the CDR3 reads TGCAGCGTTGACAGGGGCGTCTACAATGAGCAGTTCTTC.

This clonotype has a handful of counts. The CDR3 region has the DNA TGCGCCAGCAGCTTACAGGGGTCCAATGAGCAGTTCTTC. This codes for CASSLQGSNEQFF. The J gene is TRBJ2-1, the V gene TRBV5-1; 7 nucleotides line up with TRBD1. Germline V gene sequence: CDR1 SGHRS, CDR2 YFSETQ. V shed 2 bases and J 6 bases; nucleotides not matched to a gene: 2. This CDR3 is built from 13 residues.

Many counts were recorded for this clonotype. This sequence joins TRBV12-3 or TRBV12-4 and TRBJ2-7; 14 bases align to TRBD2. The V and J ends lost 6 bases and 0 bases, in that order; junction bases with no gene match: 1. This CDR3 spans 15 amino acids. The CDR3 coding sequence is TGTGCCAGCAGGGGGACTAGCGGGAGCTCCTACGAGCAGTACTTC. As protein: CASRGTSGSSYEQYF.

This clonotype was picked up a small number of times. This chain uses TRBV7-2 with TRBJ2-3; 13 positions match TRBD2. The CDR3 extends over 18 amino acids. CDR1 SGHTA and CDR2 FQGNSA come from the germline V gene. The V gene end was trimmed by 0 bases and the J gene end by 1 base; junction bases not matched to a gene: 4. CDR3 sequence: CASSLAAGLAGGTDTQYF. For the CDR3, the DNA is TGTGCCAGCAGCTTAGCGGCAGGACTAGCGGGAGGCACAGATACGCAGTATTTT.

This rearrangement joins TRBV6-2 or TRBV6-3 to TRBJ2-1; 15 bases are shared with TRBD2. This CDR3 has 17 amino acids. Germline V gene sequence: CDR1 MNHEY, CDR2 SVGEGT. V gave up 1 base and J gave up 4 bases; unmatched junction bases: 2. The CDR3 sequence: CASSYLGLAGGYNEQFF. CDR3 nucleotide sequence: TGTGCCAGCAGTTACTTGGGACTAGCGGGAGGATACAATGAGCAGTTCTTC.

This clonotype has just a few counts. J is TRBJ2-7 and V is TRBV9; weak D call: TRBD2 (5 bases). The V and J ends lost 6 bases and 7 bases respectively, with 20 bases between them. The CDR3 length is 14 residues. Germline V gene lookup returns CDR1 SGDLS and CDR2 YYNGEE. This CDR3 reads CASTENGGPGEQYF. DNA of the CDR3: TGTGCCAGCACCGAAAATGGCGGGCCTGGGGAGCAGTACTTC.

The rearrangement joins TRBV5-1 to TRBJ2-7; D is uncertain. The CDR3 sequence is 15 residues long. Trimming removed 0 bases at V and 2 bases at J, with 12 bases between. The germline gives CDR1 SGHRS, CDR2 YFSETQ. The CDR3 protein is CASSLEMHPTYEQYF. The CDR3 coding sequence is TGCGCCAGCAGCTTGGAGATGCACCCAACCTACGAGCAGTACTTC.

This clonotype came up a few times. V usage is TRBV6-2 or TRBV6-3 and J usage is TRBJ2-2; possibly TRBD2 for D (6 bases). V gave up 6 bases and J gave up 8 bases, with 16 bases separating them. This CDR3 has 14 amino acids. Germline CDR1 reads MNHEY; CDR2 reads SVGEGT. Here the CDR3 reads CASRTGSRKGELFF. CDR3 coding DNA: TGTGCCAGCAGGACCGGGAGTAGGAAGGGGGAGCTGTTTTTT.

This clonotype was counted at least ten times. V and J are TRBV2 and TRBJ2-7, with unresolved D. Germline V lookup: CDR1 SNHLY, CDR2 FYNNEI. The CDR3 extends over 11 amino acids. V was trimmed by 4 bases and J by 4 bases, leaving 5 bases between them. The CDR3 DNA is TGTGCCAGCAGTGCCAAATACGAGCAGTACTTC. Translated, it gives CASSAKYEQYF.

This clonotype was counted a few times. This rearrangement joins TRBV14 to TRBJ1-6; 7 bases are a match to TRBD1. Trimming took 3 bases from V and 8 from J; bases not matched to a gene: 7. The germline V gene encodes CDR1 SGHDN and CDR2 FVKESK. CDR3 size: 15 residues. CDR3 protein: CASSQDRGGYSPLHF. CDR3 nucleotide sequence: TGTGCCAGCAGCCAGGACAGAGGGGGCTATTCACCCCTCCACTTT.

The V gene is TRBV20-1, the J gene TRBJ2-7; 11 nucleotides agree with TRBD2. The germline CDR1 and CDR2 sequences are DFQATT and SNEGSKA (reference sequence). V shed 3 bases and J 4 bases; nucleotides not matched to a gene: 8. The CDR3 spans 15 residues. Written as DNA, the CDR3 is TGCAGTGCTAGCGGAATAGCGGGGGGGCTTTACGAGCAGTACTTC. Encoded protein: CSASGIAGGLYEQYF.

This clonotype appeared a few times. This chain uses TRBV12-3 or TRBV12-4 with TRBJ2-1, with D unclear. The CDR3 is made up of 14 amino acids. The V end was cut by 1 base, the J end by 3 bases, with 7 bases between. As DNA, the CDR3 is TGTGCCAGCAGTTTAGGGGTCCGCTACAATGAGCAGTTCTTC. Amino acids: CASSLGVRYNEQFF.

The sample holds a few counts of this clonotype. The V call is TRBV3-1, the J call TRBJ2-3; 9 bases map to TRBD1. The germline CDR1 and CDR2 sequences are LGHDT and YNNKEL (reference sequence). The CDR3 sequence is 16 residues long. Losses at the gene ends were 5 bases for V and 2 bases for J; bases not matched to a gene: 8. The CDR3 nucleotides read TGTGCCAGCAGCACAGGGGGCACATCCCACACAGATACGCAGTATTTT. It specifies CASSTGGTSHTDTQYF.

The CDR3 spells CASSPTRPGQGHKNTEAFF. The CDR3 DNA reads as TGTGCCAGCAGCCCTACTCGACCGGGACAGGGCCATAAGAACACTGAAGCTTTCTTT. This chain uses TRBV7-8 with TRBJ1-1, with TRBD1 matching 9 bases. Germline V CDR1 and CDR2: SGHVS, FQNEAQ. The V and J ends lost 5 bases and 1 base, in that order; junction bases with no gene match: 17. This CDR3 comprises 19 residues.